The following is a TCR beta chain sequence with its context. No antigen is known for it. The data were obtained in a study of shared clonotypes between healthy human individuals. The overall study: Each donor's CD8 memory used one plate, CD8 naive two, each CD4 subset three.

Study results and caveats: An expected dependence of interdonor clonotype sharing on sequencing depth was noted.

Donors comprised only Caucasian adults living in Nashville, Tennessee. The CDR3 runs 14 residues. CDR1 and CDR2 (germline): SNHLY, FYNNEI. Trimming cost V 6 bases and J 4 bases, with 15 bases left between them. DNA at around 210 ng, about 30,000 T cell genomes, went into sorted-subset replicate PCRs. TCRdb keeps only in-frame clones here, not all; method: immunoSEQ multiplex PCR. This sample has 2 million to 2.5 million clones, with approximately 95% found just once. This TCR derives from a young man in good health. The chain joins TRBV2 to TRBJ1-2, with D hard to call. What was sequenced was naive CD4+ T cells sorted from blood. Subset indicated: CD45RA+ positively selected. CDR3 sequence (DNA): TGTGCCAGCAGAGACCCCAACGGAATCTATGGCTACACCTTC. Residues: CASRDPNGIYGYTF.